The source of this T cell receptor beta chain is a study of cytomegalovirus exposure and HLA in healthy donors. CDR1 MNHEY and CDR2 SVGAGI come from the germline V gene. V gave up 5 bases and J gave up 4 bases, with 15 bases separating them. The CDR3 contains 15 residues. In regard to this clone: The antigen remains unidentified.

It was with 60 Vbeta and 13 Jbeta primers that the PCR ran. TCRdb's table, derived via immunoSEQ multiplex PCR, lists solely in-frame clones and lacks some. The data contain around 150,000 clones, approximately 80% of them singletons. General study points: Presence/absence analyses assumed roughly uniform sequencing depth across donors, which may not hold. There was a cluster of highly shared sequence variants that was likely a sequencing artifact. Most observed TCR sequences were rare, whereas some public TCRs were detected in many donors.

The sequence was collected from a man aged 30-40 years in good health and CMV-seropositive. The chain combines TRBV6-5 with TRBJ2-1; D possibly corresponds to TRBD2 (6 bases). Sequenced: PBMCs. CDR3 in amino acids: CASSRRDWAYNEQFF. CDR3 nucleotide sequence: TGTGCCAGCAGTCGCCGGGACTGGGCTTACAATGAGCAGTTCTTC.